Sequencing of this T cell receptor beta chain was carried out in a study of CD4 T cells in relation to SARS-CoV-2 and coronaviruses. The assay was immunoSEQ multiplex PCR, and TCRdb's table has in-frame clones only and misses some. The sample lists fewer than 25,000 clones, roughly 80% occurring once. Concerning this clone itself: The antigen remains undetermined.

Germline V gene data show CDR1 as SGHTA and CDR2 as FQGNSA. CDR3 length equals 11 residues. V dropped 3 bases and J dropped 11 bases, with 9 bases sitting between them. CD4+ T cells from unexposed donors were obtained before the COVID-19 pandemic (2011-2018). The cells were cultured for about ten days before CD4+ T cells were isolated. Fresh IL-2 medium replaced half the medium on days 3 and 7. This receptor was identified in a human donor in good health. Input material: CD4+ T cells from PBMCs, cultured in vitro. The chain employs TRBV7-2 and TRBJ2-3; D might be TRBD1 (6 bases). DNA of the CDR3: TGTGCCAGCAGCTTCGACAGGTTGCAGTATTTT. Protein sequence: CASSFDRLQYF.